This record looks at one T cell receptor beta chain sequence and its context. This CDR3 comprises 14 residues. Germline CDR1 and CDR2: DFQATT and SNEGSKA (reference sequence). The germline V and J ends were trimmed by 0 bases and 4 bases, with 12 bases remaining between them. These data are taken from a study of CD8 T cells in Susac syndrome. Peripheral blood CD8+ and CD4+ T cells were profiled by TCR beta sequencing. The study used treatment-naive patients who had stable or active relapsing-remitting disease as multiple sclerosis controls. Purification of the CD8+ and CD4+ T cells relied on negative isolation, and TEMRA cells underwent FACS enrichment. An input of roughly 0.45 to 1 ug of RNA was subjected to reverse transcription using random hexamers. With immunoSEQ multiplex PCR, TCR beta CDR3 was amplified across 54 Vbeta and 13 Jbeta. TCRdb re-called the immunoSEQ multiplex PCR reads with MiXCR, one entry per CDR3 protein. The sample includes about 150,000 distinct CDR3 sequences, roughly 96% of them seen just once.

The sequencing sample was made of CD4+ T cells from PBMCs. This receptor was obtained from a human donor with multiple sclerosis. This chain joins TRBV20-1 and TRBJ1-1; TRBD1 might be the D (5 bases). CDR3 DNA: TGCAGTGCTAGAGATAAGGGACGGGGCACTGAAGCTTTCTTT. Amino acids: CSARDKGRGTEAFF.